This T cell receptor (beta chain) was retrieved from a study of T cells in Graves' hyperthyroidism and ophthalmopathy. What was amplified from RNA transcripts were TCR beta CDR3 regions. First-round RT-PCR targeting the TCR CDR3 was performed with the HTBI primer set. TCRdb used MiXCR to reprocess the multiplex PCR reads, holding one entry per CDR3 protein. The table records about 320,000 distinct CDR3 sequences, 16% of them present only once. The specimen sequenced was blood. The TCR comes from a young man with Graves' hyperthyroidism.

CDR3 loop: CSATGLGGISYNEQFF. CDR3 in DNA: TGCAGTGCTACTGGACTTGGCGGGATCTCCTACAATGAGCAGTTCTTC. This rearrangement joins TRBV20-1 to TRBJ2-1, with D maybe TRBD2 (6 bases). Germline V gene sequence: CDR1 DFQATT, CDR2 SNEGSKA (reference sequence). V was trimmed by 4 bases and J by 0 bases, leaving 16 bases between them. CDR3 length: 16 amino acids.